This passage covers 3 T cell receptor beta chains from one sample sequenced in a study of control samples from healthy donors and cancer patients (dated by TCRdb to 2020 to 2021). Preparation of the library involved the immunoSEQ multiplex PCR assay. TCRdb limited this immuneACCESS table to in-frame rearrangements with V and J called. A share of clones is missing; checked studies link under half to unresolved V genes, and the rest is unexplained. Present in this sample are about 140,000 clones, 75% to 90% of which were seen just once. 4.9% of the sample belongs to the ten largest clones. The sequenced sample consisted of blood. All receptors derive from a man between 25 and 39 years old in good health.

The J gene is TRBJ1-2, the V gene TRBV2; D is unclear. The CDR3 is 10 residues long. Trimming shortened V by 4 bases and J by 8 bases, and 5 bases separated the two germline ends. From germline, CDR1 is SNHLY and CDR2 FYNNEI. CDR3 region: CASSVEGYTF. The CDR3 DNA reads as TGTGCCAGCAGTGTAGAGGGCTACACCTTC.

V is TRBV9 and J is TRBJ2-5, with D possibly TRBD1 on 5 matching bases. The CDR3 spans 13 residues. The V gene's germline CDR1 is SGDLS and CDR2 YYNGEE. The V end was cut by 0 bases, the J end by 3 bases, with 6 bases between. As DNA, the CDR3 is TGTGCCAGCAGCGTAGCAGGGAAAGAGACCCAGTACTTC. Residues: CASSVAGKETQYF. The entire variable domain, with the rest obtained from reference TRBV9 and TRBJ2-5, is as follows: DSGVTQTPKHLITATGQRVTLRCSPRSGDLSVYWYQQSLDQGLQFLIQYYNGEERAKGNILERFSAQQFPDLHSELNLSSLELGDSALYFCASSVAGKETQYFGPGTRLLVL.

The V gene is TRBV4-3, the J gene TRBJ1-4; D may be TRBD1 (5 bases). Germline V gives CDR1 LGHNA, CDR2 YSLEER. The CDR3 length is 16 residues. V was shortened by 11 bases and J by 0 bases, with 19 bases between the two germline ends. CDR3 nucleotides: TGCGCCGCTCCCGGGGGGGATGAGGCAACTAATGAAAAACTGTTTTTT. Protein sequence: CAAPGGDEATNEKLFF.